This TCR beta chain is from a study of cytomegalovirus exposure and HLA in healthy donors. Notes on the study in general: While the bulk of TCR sequences proved rare, some public TCRs turned up in many donors.

PCR was performed using 60 Vbeta and 13 Jbeta primers. Clones were read by immunoSEQ multiplex PCR, and TCRdb kept only the in-frame ones, dropping some. The sample has 150,000 to 200,000 clones; about 86% are singletons. Of note for this clone: Its target is not known.

Trimming removed 2 bases from V and 5 bases from J, with 16 bases in between. The CDR3 is made up of 16 amino acids. The germline V gene encodes CDR1 SNHLY and CDR2 FYNNEI. V and J are TRBV2 and TRBJ1-5; D possibly corresponds to TRBD1 (6 bases). What was sequenced was PBMCs. This TCR came from a woman in her late teens or twenties in good health and CMV-seronegative. The CDR3 bases are TGTGCCAGCAGTGAAAGTACGGGGGGCGGTCATCAGCCCCAGCATTTT. Its translation is CASSESTGGGHQPQHF.